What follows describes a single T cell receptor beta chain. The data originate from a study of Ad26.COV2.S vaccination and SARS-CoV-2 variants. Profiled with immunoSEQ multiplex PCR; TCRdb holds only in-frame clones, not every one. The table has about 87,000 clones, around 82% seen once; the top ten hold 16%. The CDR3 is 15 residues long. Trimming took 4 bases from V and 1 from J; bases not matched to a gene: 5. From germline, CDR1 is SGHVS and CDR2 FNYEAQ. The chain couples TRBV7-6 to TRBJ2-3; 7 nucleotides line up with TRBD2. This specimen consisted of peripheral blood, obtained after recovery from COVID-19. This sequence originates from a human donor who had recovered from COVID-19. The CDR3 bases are TGTGCCAGCAGCTCCCTCCGGGGGGGCACAGATACGCAGTATTTT. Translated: CASSSLRGGTDTQYF.